This T cell receptor beta chain emerged from a study of T cell responses to AZD1222 COVID-19 vaccine. There are 15 residues in the CDR3. The V gene end was trimmed by 3 bases and the J gene end by 2 bases; junction bases not matched to a gene: 6. The V gene's germline CDR1 is SEHNR and CDR2 FQNEAQ (reference sequence). Repertoires were generated with immunoSEQ multiplex PCR, while TCRdb's copy carries only in-frame clones and drops some. The sample lists tens of thousands of clones, around 90% occurring once. The chain employs TRBV7-9 and TRBJ1-1; 7 bases are shared with TRBD1. The sequencing used peripheral blood, collected on day 0 of AZD1222 vaccination. The receptor's source is an adult in good health. CDR3 region: CASSFLGQTNTEAFF. CDR3 sequence (DNA): TGTGCCAGCAGCTTCTTGGGACAGACTAACACTGAAGCTTTCTTT.